This T cell receptor (beta chain) was sequenced for a study of cytomegalovirus exposure and HLA in healthy donors. The overall study: Among the roughly 400 genotyped donors, just over 80% were placed in the Caucasian-associated ancestry cluster. Study-level points and caveats: In an earlier analysis, in some 540 donors, most V segments appeared productive either ~87% or ~30% of the time. After further analysis at a later stage, 16,951 TCR beta sequences were associated with HLA alleles at 0.05 false discovery rate.

PCR amplification relied on 60 Vbeta primers (plus 13 Jbeta primers). Assay used: immunoSEQ multiplex PCR; TCRdb lists only in-frame clones, some missing. Altogether some 130,000 clones are present, over 70% being singletons, with the ten largest covering 2.2%. Regarding this clone: Its antigen is not identified.

The CDR3 spans 16 residues. V shed 0 bases and J 8 bases; nucleotides not matched to a gene: 7. The germline CDR1 and CDR2 sequences are LNHNV and YYDKDF (reference sequence). The chain carries TRBV15 and TRBJ1-6, with 7 bases matching TRBD1. This sequence originates from a man aged 30 to 45 in good health and CMV-seronegative. The sequencing sample was made of PBMCs. CDR3 in DNA: TGTGCCACCAGCAGAGAGTATGACAGGGCGGATTCACCCCTCCACTTT. This translates into CATSREYDRADSPLHF. The whole variable domain, filled in from reference TRBV15 and TRBJ1-6, reads DAMVIQNPRYQVTQFGKPVTLSCSQTLNHNVMYWYQQKSSQAPKLLFHYYDKDFNNEADTPDNFQSRRPNTSFCFLDIRSPGLGDTAMYLCATSREYDRADSPLHFGNGTRLTVT.